This T cell receptor beta chain was found in a study of cytomegalovirus exposure and HLA in healthy donors. Overall study context: The use of the same platform for the 110 or so validation repertoires and the 550 to 850 first-cohort repertoires was reported by a later analysis.

Measured with immunoSEQ multiplex PCR; TCRdb has only the in-frame clones, and not every one. The sample holds some 250,000 clones, 90% seen once. Trimming took 7 bases from V and 3 from J; bases not matched to a gene: 4. CDR3 length equals 13 residues. Germline V gene lookup returns CDR1 MDHEN and CDR2 SYDVKM. General study findings and limits: Reports credit the classifier with highly specific, highly sensitive diagnosis of cytomegalovirus status.

Comments on this clone: Its antigen is currently unknown.

The receptor's source is a woman under 30 in good health and CMV-seronegative. The source material was PBMCs. The chain has TRBV28 and TRBJ2-3; 7 nucleotides line up with TRBD1. The CDR3 DNA follows: TGTGCCAGCACCACGACAGGGACAGATACGCAGTATTTT. This sequence encodes CASTTTGTDTQYF.